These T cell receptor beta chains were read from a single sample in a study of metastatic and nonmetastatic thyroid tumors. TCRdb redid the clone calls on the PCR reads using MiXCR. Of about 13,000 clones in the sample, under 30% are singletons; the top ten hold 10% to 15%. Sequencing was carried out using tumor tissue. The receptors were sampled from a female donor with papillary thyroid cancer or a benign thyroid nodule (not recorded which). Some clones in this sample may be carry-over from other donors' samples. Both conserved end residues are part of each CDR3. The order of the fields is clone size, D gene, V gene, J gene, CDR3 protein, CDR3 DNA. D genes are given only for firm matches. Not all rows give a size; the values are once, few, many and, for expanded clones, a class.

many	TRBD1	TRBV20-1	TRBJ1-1	CSAHETGAIYTEAFF	TGCAGTGCCCATGAGACAGGGGCAATTTACACTGAAGCTTTCTTT
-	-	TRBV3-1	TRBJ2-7	CASSRQIYEQYF	TGTGCCAGCAGCCGACAGATTTACGAGCAGTACTTC
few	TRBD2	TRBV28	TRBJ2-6	CASSLTSGNAGANVLTF	TGTGCCAGCAGCCTGACTAGCGGGAACGCTGGGGCCAACGTCCTGACTTTC
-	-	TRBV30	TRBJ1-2	CAWRREDSRGYTF	TGTGCCTGGAGGAGGGAGGATTCTCGGGGCTACACCTTC
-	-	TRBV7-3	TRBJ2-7	CASSLSSAGRQYF	TGTGCCAGCAGCTTATCTTCGGCAGGGAGGCAGTACTTC
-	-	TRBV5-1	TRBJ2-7	CASSLKVGGEQYF	TGCGCCAGCAGCTTAAAGGTCGGGGGTGAGCAGTACTTC
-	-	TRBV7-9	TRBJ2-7	CASSANPSYEQYF	TGTGCCAGCAGCGCTAACCCCTCCTACGAGCAGTACTTC
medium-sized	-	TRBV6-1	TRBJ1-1	CASSTMTWTEAFF	TGTGCCAGCAGTACCATGACGTGGACTGAAGCTTTCTTT
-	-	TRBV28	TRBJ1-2	CASRKNMRGYTF	TGTGCCAGCAGGAAAAATATGCGTGGATACACCTTC
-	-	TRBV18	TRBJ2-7	CASSPSQQSYEQYF	TGTGCCAGCTCACCGTCGCAACAGTCCTACGAGCAGTACTTC
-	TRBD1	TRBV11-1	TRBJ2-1	CASSSTQDRGGWDEQFF	TGTGCCAGCAGCTCAACTCAAGACAGAGGGGGCTGGGATGAGCAGTTCTTC
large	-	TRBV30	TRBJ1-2	CAGGVYGYTF	TGTGCCGGAGGGGTCTATGGCTACACCTTC
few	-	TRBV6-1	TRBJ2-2	CASRCSNTGELFF	TGTGCCAGCAGATGTTCTAACACCGGGGAGCTGTTTTTT
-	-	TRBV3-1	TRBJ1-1	CASSQIQGTEAFF	TGTGCCAGCAGCCAGATACAGGGCACTGAAGCTTTCTTT
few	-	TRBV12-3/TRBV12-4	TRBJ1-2	CASSLAGFNYGYTF	TGTGCCAGTAGTTTAGCAGGTTTTAACTATGGCTACACCTTC
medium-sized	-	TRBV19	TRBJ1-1	CASTVGWASEAFF	TGTGCCAGTACAGTCGGATGGGCCAGCGAAGCTTTCTTT
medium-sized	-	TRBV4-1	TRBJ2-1	CASSQAGHEQFF	TGCGCCAGCAGCCAGGCCGGGCATGAGCAGTTCTTC
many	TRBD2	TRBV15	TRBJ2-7	CATSRGGKAGVRYEQYF	TGTGCCACCAGCAGGGGAGGGAAAGCGGGAGTTCGGTACGAGCAGTACTTC
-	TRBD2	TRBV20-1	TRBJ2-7	CSARGGRLTSESYEQYF	TGCAGTGCTAGAGGGGGGCGCCTGACTAGCGAGTCCTACGAGCAGTACTTC
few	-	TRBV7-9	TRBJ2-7	CASSIRDKPYEQYF	TGTGCCAGCAGCATCCGGGACAAACCCTACGAGCAGTACTTC
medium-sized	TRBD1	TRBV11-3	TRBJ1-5	CASSLRGTGSLGNQPQHF	TGTGCCAGCAGCCTAAGGGGGACAGGTTCCCTTGGCAATCAGCCCCAGCATTTT
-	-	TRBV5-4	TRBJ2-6	CASGLVGAMKTGANVLTF	TGTGCCAGCGGCTTAGTGGGGGCTATGAAAACTGGGGCCAACGTCCTGACTTTC
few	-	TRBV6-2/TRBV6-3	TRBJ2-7	CSSSYSRVFYEQYF	TGTTCCAGCAGTTACTCGAGAGTGTTCTACGAGCAGTACTTC
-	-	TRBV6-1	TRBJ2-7	CASSLRVISYEQYF	TGTGCCAGCAGTCTCAGGGTGATCTCCTACGAGCAGTACTTC
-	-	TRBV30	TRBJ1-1	CAWTSGGGNTEAFF	TGTGCCTGGACTTCTGGAGGGGGGAACACTGAAGCTTTCTTT
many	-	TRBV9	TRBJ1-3	CASSVRAIPSSGNTIYF	TGTGCCAGCAGCGTACGTGCGATTCCTAGCTCTGGAAACACCATATATTTT
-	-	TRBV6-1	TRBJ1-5	CASSKARGILGNQPKHF	TGTGCCAGCAGCAAGGCAAGGGGGATTTTGGGCAATCAGCCCAAGCATTTT
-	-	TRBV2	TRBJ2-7	CASSDRGGYEQYF	TGTGCCAGCAGTGACAGGGGGGGGTACGAGCAGTACTTC
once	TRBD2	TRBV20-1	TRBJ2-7	CSASTTGGTSGIYEQYF	TGCAGTGCTAGCACCACAGGAGGGACTAGCGGAATCTACGAGCAGTACTTC
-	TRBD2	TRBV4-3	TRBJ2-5	CASSQGGRSETQYF	TGCGCCAGCAGCCAAGGCGGGAGGTCCGAGACCCAGTACTTC
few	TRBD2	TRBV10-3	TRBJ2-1	CAIIDGSGSLNEQFF	TGTGCCATCATTGACGGTAGCGGGAGCCTGAATGAGCAGTTCTTC
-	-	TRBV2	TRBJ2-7	CASKAVSYEQYF	TGTGCCAGCAAGGCAGTCTCCTACGAGCAGTACTTC
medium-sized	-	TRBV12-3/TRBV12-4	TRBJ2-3	CASGPGSTDTQYF	TGTGCCAGCGGTCCCGGGAGCACAGATACGCAGTATTTT
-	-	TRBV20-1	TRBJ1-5	CSAKSGNQPQHF	TGCAGTGCTAAATCCGGCAATCAGCCCCAGCATTTT
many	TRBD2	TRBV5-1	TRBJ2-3	CASSGTSGINTQYF	TGCGCCAGCAGCGGGACTAGCGGGATAAATACGCAGTATTTT
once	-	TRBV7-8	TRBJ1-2	CASSLLKTGENYGYTF	TGTGCCAGCAGCTTATTGAAGACGGGGGAGAACTATGGCTACACCTTC
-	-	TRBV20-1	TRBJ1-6	CSARDLGGFASPLHF	TGCAGTGCTAGAGATCTCGGGGGATTCGCTTCACCCCTCCACTTT
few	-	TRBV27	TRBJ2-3	CASRTRGGVADTQYF	TGTGCCAGCAGAACAAGGGGAGGCGTCGCAGATACGCAGTATTTT
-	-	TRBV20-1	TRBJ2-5	CSAFLDQETQYF	TGCAGTGCATTTCTGGACCAAGAGACCCAGTACTTC
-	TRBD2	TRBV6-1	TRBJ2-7	CASSEDLAGSYEQYF	TGTGCCAGCAGTGAAGACCTAGCGGGGTCCTACGAGCAGTACTTC
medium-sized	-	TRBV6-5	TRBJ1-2	CASKNRDNLVSYSTNYGYTF	TGTGCCAGCAAAAACAGGGATAATCTTGTTTCATATTCCACTAACTATGGCTACACCTTC
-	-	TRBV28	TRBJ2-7	CASSETDYEQYF	TGTGCCAGCAGTGAGACAGATTACGAGCAGTACTTC
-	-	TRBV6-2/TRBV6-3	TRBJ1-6	CASSLTRDSPLNF	TGTGCCAGCAGTCTCACCAGGGATTCACCCCTCAACTTT
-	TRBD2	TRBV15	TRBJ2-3	CATSRGLAEKKDTQYF	TGTGCCACCAGCAGAGGTCTAGCGGAAAAAAAAGATACGCAGTATTTT
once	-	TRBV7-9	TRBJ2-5	CAISKAGVVAGQTQYF	TGTGCCATCAGTAAGGCCGGCGTGGTCGCTGGGCAGACCCAGTACTTC
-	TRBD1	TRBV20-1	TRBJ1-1	CSATTDRGLEAFF	TGCAGTGCCACCACGGACAGGGGACTTGAAGCTTTCTTT